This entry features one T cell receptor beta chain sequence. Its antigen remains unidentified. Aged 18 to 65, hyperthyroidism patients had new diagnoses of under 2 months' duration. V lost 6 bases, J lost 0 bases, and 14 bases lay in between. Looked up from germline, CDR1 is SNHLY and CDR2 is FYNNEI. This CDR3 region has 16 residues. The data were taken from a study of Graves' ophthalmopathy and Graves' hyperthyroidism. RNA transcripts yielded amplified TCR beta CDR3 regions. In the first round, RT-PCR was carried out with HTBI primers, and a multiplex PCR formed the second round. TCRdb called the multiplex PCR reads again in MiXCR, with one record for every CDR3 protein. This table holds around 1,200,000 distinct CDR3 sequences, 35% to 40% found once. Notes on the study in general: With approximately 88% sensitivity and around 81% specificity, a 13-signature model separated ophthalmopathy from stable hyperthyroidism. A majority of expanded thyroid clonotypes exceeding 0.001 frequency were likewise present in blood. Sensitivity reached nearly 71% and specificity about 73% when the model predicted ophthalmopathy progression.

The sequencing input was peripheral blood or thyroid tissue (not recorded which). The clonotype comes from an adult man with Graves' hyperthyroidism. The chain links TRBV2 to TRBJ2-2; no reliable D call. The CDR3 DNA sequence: TGTGCCAGCAGCCACGCCCTTAGGACGAACACCGGGGAGCTGTTTTTT. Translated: CASSHALRTNTGELFF.